This T cell receptor beta chain was identified in a study of blood T cell repertoires in COVID-19. The CDR3 runs to 15 residues. CDR1 is MNHEY and CDR2 is SVGAGI in the germline V gene. Trimming took 5 bases from V and 0 from J, leaving 11 bases between them. As handled by the study authors: Estimation of nucleated cell counts relied on the amplification of reference gene primers. The data were produced by immunoSEQ multiplex PCR, yet TCRdb's version contains in-frame clones alone and is incomplete. D and trimming were read from the DNA, whereas the V and J calls and clone size are those reported in that table. The data hold roughly 180,000 clones, with about four fifths observed a single time.

Material for sequencing was peripheral blood. The J gene is TRBJ2-1, the V gene TRBV6-5; no reliable D call. The sequence came from a woman aged 40 to 49 with COVID-19, enrolled during active disease. The CDR3 DNA follows: TGTGCCAGCAGTCTGGAGCTAGGCTCCTACAATGAGCAGTTCTTC. This translates into CASSLELGSYNEQFF.